Listed below are T cell receptor beta chains from one sample, sequenced in a study of vaccination and CD4 T cells after COVID-19. No antigens are known for them. TCRdb ran MiXCR on the PCR reads and lists one entry per CDR3 protein. Of some 16,000 distinct CDR3 sequences detected, 44% appear once; the ten largest clones hold about 7%. The sequenced sample was CD4+ T cells from blood, cultured in vitro, obtained after SARS-CoV-2 vaccination. These receptors came from a human donor who had recovered from COVID-19. Each CDR3 is given with its conserved first and last residue. Each record gives: clone size, J gene, CDR3 length, D gene, V gene, CDR3 protein, CDR3 DNA. A D gene is named only where the DNA matches it firmly. The listing skips clone size in some rows; elsewhere it reads once, few, many or a size class.

>NA|TRBJ2-7|15|TRBD2|TRBV4-2
CASSQRNRDYDEQYF
TGTGCCAGCAGCCAGAGAAACCGGGACTACGACGAGCAGTACTTC
>NA|TRBJ1-5|16|NA|TRBV20-1
CSASNLRDILNEPQHF
TGCAGTGCTTCTAATCTGAGGGACATCCTCAACGAGCCCCAGCATTTT
>NA|TRBJ1-2|13|TRBD1|TRBV6-5
CASSLKDRGSYTF
TGTGCCAGCAGTTTAAAGGACAGGGGGAGCTACACCTTC
>NA|TRBJ2-3|15|TRBD2|TRBV20-1
CSAKPSGRAPDTQYF
TGCAGTGCCAAACCTAGCGGGAGGGCCCCAGATACGCAGTATTTT
>NA|TRBJ2-1|15|TRBD2|TRBV28
CASFDGGRDYNEQFF
TGTGCCAGCTTTGATGGCGGGAGGGATTACAATGAGCAGTTCTTC
>few|TRBJ1-5|15|NA|TRBV27
CASRTLGVGNQPQHF
TGTGCCAGCAGGACCCTGGGCGTGGGCAATCAGCCCCAGCATTTT
>NA|TRBJ2-1|13|NA|TRBV12-3/TRBV12-4
CASSFGPLDEQFF
TGTGCCAGCAGTTTTGGACCTCTCGATGAGCAGTTCTTC
>NA|TRBJ2-7|15|TRBD2|TRBV30
CAWSRKASGMFEQYF
TGTGCCTGGAGTAGGAAGGCTAGCGGGATGTTTGAGCAGTACTTC
>NA|TRBJ2-3|14|NA|TRBV4-3
CASSPEGGWDTQYF
TGCGCCAGCAGCCCCGAGGGGGGTTGGGATACGCAGTATTTT
>NA|TRBJ2-5|18|TRBD2|TRBV12-3/TRBV12-4
CASSSGTSGRPNQETQYF
TGTGCCAGCAGTTCCGGGACTAGCGGGAGGCCCAATCAAGAGACCCAGTACTTC
>few|TRBJ1-3|16|NA|TRBV6-1
CASSALTGSHGNTIYF
TGTGCCAGCAGTGCCCTTACAGGCTCCCATGGGAACACCATATATTTT
>few|TRBJ1-1|15|TRBD1|TRBV18
CASSPGQGAYTEAFF
TGTGCCAGCTCACCAGGACAGGGGGCGTACACTGAAGCTTTCTTT
>few|TRBJ2-2|22|TRBD2|TRBV7-8
CASSLRGALSRLAGADTGELFF
TGTGCCAGCAGCTTACGGGGGGCCCTCAGCCGACTAGCGGGAGCGGACACCGGGGAGCTGTTTTTT
>NA|TRBJ1-2|14|NA|TRBV18
CASSRTGAIDGYTF
TGTGCCAGCTCACGAACGGGGGCGATCGATGGCTACACCTTC
>NA|TRBJ2-3|16|NA|TRBV4-1
CASRRTGDLGTDTQYF
TGCGCCAGCAGGCGAACGGGGGACCTTGGGACAGATACGCAGTATTTT
>NA|TRBJ2-5|14|NA|TRBV6-5
CASSYEGQKETQYF
TGTGCCAGCAGTTACGAGGGTCAAAAGGAGACCCAGTACTTC
>NA|TRBJ1-5|16|NA|TRBV6-1
CASSERTAVLYQPQHF
TGTGCCAGCAGTGAAAGGACAGCTGTTCTTTATCAGCCCCAGCATTTT
>few|TRBJ1-1|15|TRBD1|TRBV5-1
CASSTRTGGNTEAFF
TGCGCCAGCAGCACCCGGACAGGAGGGAACACTGAAGCTTTCTTT
>NA|TRBJ1-2|13|TRBD1|TRBV11-2
CASSGGGDYGYTF
TGTGCCAGCAGCGGAGGGGGCGACTATGGCTACACCTTC
>NA|TRBJ2-5|12|NA|TRBV6-2/TRBV6-3
CASSRQTTPQYF
TGTGCCAGCAGCAGACAGACTACCCCCCAGTACTTC
>few|TRBJ2-5|15|TRBD2|TRBV7-9
CASSLERGNKETQYF
TGTGCCAGCAGCTTAGAGCGGGGCAACAAAGAGACCCAGTACTTC
>few|TRBJ2-7|15|NA|TRBV7-8
CASSSNRFSAYEQYF
TGTGCCAGCAGCTCAAACCGTTTTTCGGCCTACGAGCAGTACTTC
>NA|TRBJ2-1|16|TRBD2|TRBV19
CASSIGLAGSYNEQFF
TGTGCCAGTAGTATAGGACTAGCGGGCTCCTACAATGAGCAGTTCTTC
>NA|TRBJ2-1|12|NA|TRBV12-3/TRBV12-4
CASSRGQSEQFF
TGTGCCAGCAGCCGCGGACAGTCTGAGCAGTTCTTC
>few|TRBJ2-7|14|NA|TRBV2
CASRADRFSYEQYF
TGTGCCAGCAGGGCTGACAGGTTCTCCTACGAGCAGTACTTC
>NA|TRBJ1-5|15|NA|TRBV5-1
CASSLGGQSNQPQHF
TGCGCCAGCAGCTTGGGAGGCCAGAGCAATCAGCCCCAGCATTTT
>once|TRBJ2-3|14|NA|TRBV25-1
CASSVSASADTQYF
TGTGCCAGCAGTGTATCAGCTAGCGCGGATACGCAGTATTTT
>few|TRBJ2-1|14|NA|TRBV11-2
CASSFAESYNEQFF
TGTGCCAGCAGCTTCGCGGAATCCTACAATGAGCAGTTCTTC
>NA|TRBJ1-6|16|TRBD1|TRBV19
CATADRGSSYNSPLHF
TGTGCCACCGCGGACAGGGGGAGCTCCTATAATTCACCCCTCCACTTT
>NA|TRBJ2-4|14|NA|TRBV7-9
CASSLSRAKNIQYF
TGTGCCAGCAGCTTAAGTAGAGCCAAAAACATTCAGTACTTC
>medium-sized|TRBJ1-5|16|TRBD1|TRBV12-3/TRBV12-4
CASSIQGAGGSQPQHF
TGTGCCAGCAGCATACAGGGGGCTGGGGGAAGTCAGCCCCAGCATTTT
>once|TRBJ1-1|15|NA|TRBV20-1
CSARSTLRANTEAFF
TGCAGTGCTAGATCCACTTTGAGGGCGAACACTGAAGCTTTCTTT
>NA|TRBJ1-5|14|NA|TRBV30
CAWNDLGLDQPQHF
TGTGCCTGGAATGATTTGGGTTTGGATCAGCCCCAGCATTTT
>few|TRBJ2-2|14|TRBD2|TRBV20-1
CSARSGSGTGELFF
TGCAGTGCTAGAAGCGGGAGTGGCACCGGGGAGCTGTTTTTT
>few|TRBJ2-4|15|TRBD1|TRBV27
CASSATTGGLNIQYF
TGTGCCAGCAGTGCTACCACAGGGGGCTTAAACATTCAGTACTTC
>NA|TRBJ1-5|13|NA|TRBV28
CASRVSLNQPQHF
TGTGCCAGCAGAGTTAGTTTAAATCAGCCCCAGCATTTT
>NA|TRBJ2-2|12|NA|TRBV30
CAWSIDTGELFF
TGTGCCTGGAGTATTGACACCGGGGAGCTGTTTTTT
>NA|TRBJ1-6|15|NA|TRBV19
CASSRTGGPQSPLHF
TGTGCCAGTAGTAGGACCGGGGGGCCGCAGTCACCCCTCCACTTT
>NA|TRBJ2-5|16|TRBD2|TRBV2
CASSPMRLAGVETQYF
TGTGCCAGCAGCCCGATGAGGCTAGCGGGTGTGGAGACCCAGTACTTC
>NA|TRBJ2-7|12|NA|TRBV2
CASSVGSAEQYF
TGTGCCAGCAGTGTCGGTTCGGCTGAGCAGTACTTC
>few|TRBJ1-2|14|TRBD1|TRBV20-1
CSARGTGGTYGYTF
TGCAGTGCTAGGGGGACAGGGGGTACCTATGGCTACACCTTC
>NA|TRBJ1-1|12|NA|TRBV28
CASSLGRTEAFF
TGTGCCAGCAGTTTGGGGAGGACTGAAGCTTTCTTT
>NA|TRBJ1-1|14|NA|TRBV20-1
CSARIVGRNTEAFF
TGCAGTGCCCGGATTGTAGGTCGAAACACTGAAGCTTTCTTT
>NA|TRBJ2-6|18|NA|TRBV28
CASSFGVIVSSGANVLTF
TGTGCCAGCAGTTTTGGAGTTATAGTGAGCTCTGGGGCCAACGTCCTGACTTTC
>few|TRBJ2-1|12|NA|TRBV28
CASSHLINEQFF
TGTGCCAGCAGTCACCTTATCAATGAGCAGTTCTTC
>medium-sized|TRBJ2-5|13|NA|TRBV20-1
CSARDWKRETQYF
TGCAGTGCTAGAGATTGGAAGAGGGAGACCCAGTACTTC
>NA|TRBJ2-1|14|NA|TRBV25-1
CASSDRGNYNEQFF
TGTGCCAGCAGTGACAGGGGCAACTACAATGAGCAGTTCTTC
>few|TRBJ2-3|14|NA|TRBV20-1
CSARDARPTDTQYF
TGCAGTGCTAGAGATGCCCGCCCCACAGATACGCAGTATTTT
>few|TRBJ1-4|16|TRBD1|TRBV4-3
CASSPRTGAANEKLFF
TGCGCCAGCAGCCCCCGGACAGGGGCGGCTAATGAAAAACTGTTTTTT
>NA|TRBJ2-7|14|NA|TRBV14
CASSLAGREWEQYF
TGTGCCAGCAGCCTGGCGGGACGGGAGTGGGAGCAGTACTTC